The present TCR beta chain was sequenced within a study of regulatory T cells in long-lasting Graves disease. Germline CDR1 LGHDT, CDR2 YNNKEL (reference sequence). There are 14 residues in the CDR3. The trim removed 5 bases at V and 5 bases at J, leaving 8 bases unmatched. Arm-PCR of CDR3 regions with iRepertoire HTBI primers generated TCR beta libraries. TCRdb processed the multiplex PCR reads anew with MiXCR; each CDR3 protein has one entry. The sample yields hundreds of thousands of distinct CDR3 sequences, 15% to 18% seen once. Regarding time point: newly diagnosed GD, antithyroid drugs for less than 3 months. PBMC RNA was the source of the TCR library. Many counts were recorded for this clonotype.

This receptor was identified in a female donor with Graves disease. The gene calls are TRBV3-1 and TRBJ1-1, with 7 bases lining up with TRBD1. The sequenced sample was peripheral blood mononuclear cells (PBMCs), obtained at new diagnosis, from a patient treated with antithyroid drugs. CDR3 amino acids: CASSTDRARTEAFF. For the CDR3, the DNA is TGTGCCAGCAGCACCGACAGGGCGAGGACTGAAGCTTTCTTT.